Shown below are 17 T cell receptor beta chains from a single sample sequenced in a study of T cell repertoires in cytomegalovirus infection (dated by TCRdb to the late 2010s). The sequencer listed for this sample is Illumina HiSeq 1500. The raw public reads went through TCRdb reprocessing: fastp at Q25, MiXCR clone calling, in-frame beta chains kept. Rows are unified per CDR3 protein, each entry keeping the most common DNA and genes. The sample table records approximately 910,000 distinct CDR3 sequences; under 40% of these occur just once. The top ten clonotypes cover 13% of the sample. The treatment or condition label here, explained by the study, means: in vitro stimulation with specific CMV peptide epitopes to enrich CMV-specific T cells. These receptors lack a known antigen. Sequenced material: cultured CD8+ T cells from PBMCs, taken from culture after CMV antigen stimulation. These receptors all come from a human donor in good health (CMV status not recorded). Some clones in this sample may be carry-over from other donors' samples.

The chain recombines TRBV13 with TRBJ2-2; the match to TRBD1 covers 11 bases. The junction had 10 bases not matched to a gene; V was cut back by 10 bases and J by 3 bases. From germline, CDR1 is PRHDT and CDR2 FYEKMQ (reference sequence). The CDR3 runs 16 residues. The CDR3 DNA is TGTGCCACTCCGGGACAGGGGGTTGGATACACCGGGGAGCTGTTTTTT. This translates into CATPGQGVGYTGELFF.

In the case of this clonotype: As the CDR3 is not closed by the conserved phenylalanine or tryptophan, this likely results from a read error. The genes are TRBV5-4 and TRBJ2-7; D is unresolved. CDR3 length equals 11 residues. The germline gives CDR1 SGHNT, CDR2 YYREEE (reference sequence). V shed 3 bases and J shed 6 bases, with 7 bases lying between them. CDR3 amino acids: CASSSGPEQYI. As DNA, the CDR3 is TGTGCCAGCAGCTCCGGCCCCGAGCAGTACATC.

The V gene is TRBV27, the J gene TRBJ2-5; perhaps D is TRBD1 or TRBD2 (5 bases each). Deletions cut 6 bases from V and 7 bases from J, with 18 bases between. The CDR3 is made up of 14 amino acids. CDR1 and CDR2 (germline): MNHEY, SMNVEV (reference sequence). CDR3 nucleotides: TGTGCCAGCAGCTGGGGGACCGACCGAGGGACCCAGTACTTC. This codes for CASSWGTDRGTQYF.

This clonotype appeared many times. This sequence joins TRBV7-9 and TRBJ2-1; the match to TRBD1 covers 8 bases. Trimming removed 7 bases from V and 6 bases from J; junction bases left unmatched: 8. CDR3 length: 14 amino acids. CDR1 and CDR2 from the germline V gene are SEHNR and FQNEAQ (reference sequence). For the CDR3, the DNA is TGTGCCAGCATTGGGCAGGGGGCGCTCAATGAGCAGTTCTTC. Its translation is CASIGQGALNEQFF.

J is TRBJ2-1 and V is TRBV20-1; D ambiguous. The germline gives CDR1 DFQATT, CDR2 SNEGSKA (reference sequence). The CDR3 runs to 13 residues. Trimming took off 3 bases at V and 3 bases at J, with 9 bases between the two ends. The CDR3 DNA sequence: TGCAGTGCTAGCTCAGCGAACTACAATGAGCAGTTCTTC. Amino acids: CSASSANYNEQFF.

CDR3 in amino acids: CASGPDKGIYTEAFF. Written as DNA, the CDR3 is TGTGCCAGCGGCCCCGACAAGGGGATTTACACTGAAGCTTTCTTT. The rearrangement joins TRBV7-2 to TRBJ1-1, with D perhaps TRBD1 (5 bases). CDR1 is SGHTA, CDR2 FQGNSA, per germline. The CDR3 spans 15 residues. Trimming shortened V by 8 bases and J by 3 bases, and 19 bases separated the two germline ends.

The V and J genes are TRBV27 and TRBJ2-3; D not certain. Trimming shortened V by 1 base and J by 0 bases, and 11 bases separated the two germline ends. CDR1 and CDR2 from the germline V gene are MNHEY and SMNVEV (reference sequence). The length of the CDR3 is 16 residues. CDR3 sequence: CASSLYMETSTDTQYF. The CDR3 coding sequence is TGTGCCAGCAGTTTATATATGGAGACTAGCACAGATACGCAGTATTTT.

V and J are TRBV27 and TRBJ2-3, with TRBD2 identical over 9 bases. V dropped 0 bases and J dropped 2; count of bases not matched to a gene: 3. CDR3 length equals 16 residues. Germline lookup yields CDR1 MNHEY and CDR2 SMNVEV (reference sequence). DNA of the CDR3: TGTGCCAGCAGTTTATCGCCTAGCGGGGACACAGATACGCAGTATTTT. It yields the protein CASSLSPSGDTDTQYF.

This clonotype was counted at least ten times. V is TRBV6-4 and J is TRBJ2-7; perhaps D is TRBD1 or TRBD2 (5 bases each). Germline assignment: CDR1 MRHNA and CDR2 SNTAGT. Trimming took 11 bases from V and 3 from J, leaving 14 bases between them. This CDR3 has 12 residues. The CDR3 DNA reads as TGTGCCGGACGGGGCCCCTTCTACGAGCAGTACGTC. It yields the protein CAGRGPFYEQYV.

This clonotype was picked up a small number of times. V is TRBV7-9 and J is TRBJ2-3, with unresolved D. There are 16 residues in the CDR3. Trimming removed 2 bases at V and 5 bases at J, with 17 bases between. The V gene's germline CDR1 is SEHNR and CDR2 FQNEAQ (reference sequence). The CDR3 region is CASSLRAALGLDTQYF. CDR3 DNA: TGTGCCAGCAGCTTACGAGCAGCCCTAGGCCTAGATACGCAGTATTTT.

There are a few counts of this clonotype. The gene calls are TRBV6-1 and TRBJ1-5; tentative D call: TRBD1 (5 bases). This CDR3 region has 14 residues. From germline, CDR1 is MNHNS and CDR2 SASEGT. With 6 bases removed from V and 4 bases from J, the gap between germline ends came to 13 bases. CDR3 loop: CASSLKRGNQPQHF. The CDR3 region has the DNA TGTGCCAGCAGCCTTAAGAGGGGAAATCAGCCCCAGCATTTT.

The V gene is TRBV27, the J gene TRBJ1-2; the match to TRBD1 covers 7 bases. The CDR3 loop spans 13 amino acids. The V gene end was trimmed by 5 bases and the J gene end by 4 bases; junction bases not matched to a gene: 4. Germline-derived CDR1 and CDR2 are MNHEY and SMNVEV (reference sequence). The CDR3 nucleotides read TGTGCCAGCAGTCAGACAGGGCTCTATGGCTACACCTTC. Its translation is CASSQTGLYGYTF.

The chain recombines TRBV12-3 or TRBV12-4 with TRBJ2-3; D is uncertain. The CDR3 runs 14 residues. V lost 3 bases and J 4 bases, leaving 11 bases between the germline ends. CDR3 sequence reads: CASSFVEVPDTQYF. For the CDR3, the DNA is TGTGCCAGCAGTTTCGTCGAGGTTCCAGATACGCAGTATTTT.

Ten or more counts support this clonotype. The V and J genes are TRBV7-9 and TRBJ2-6; no reliable D call. The CDR3 has 17 amino acids. Per germline, CDR1 SEHNR and CDR2 FQNEAQ (reference sequence). V was trimmed by 0 bases and J by 2 bases, leaving 11 bases between them. The CDR3 coding sequence is TGTGCCAGCAGCTTAGCGCTGGGGAACGCTGGGGCCAACGTCCTGACTTTC. Translating gives CASSLALGNAGANVLTF.

This rearrangement joins TRBV2 to TRBJ2-5, with D perhaps being TRBD1 or TRBD2 (5 bases each). This CDR3 contains 16 residues. The V end was cut by 2 bases, the J end by 2 bases, with 15 bases between. Germline V CDR1 and CDR2: SNHLY, FYNNEI. CDR3 nucleotide sequence: TGTGCCAGCAGTGAAAAGGCCCAGAGGGGACAAGAGACCCAGTACTTC. It yields the protein CASSEKAQRGQETQYF.

This clonotype was recorded a few times. The rearrangement joins TRBV4-1 to TRBJ2-1; possible D gene TRBD2, 7 bases. The CDR3 runs to 16 residues. V was clipped by 0 bases and J by 5 bases, with 14 bases between them. Germline CDR1 is MGHRA and CDR2 is YSYEKL. CDR3 DNA: TGCGCCAGCAGCCAAGAGGGGGCGGGGACTAACAATGAGCAGTTCTTC. It is translated as CASSQEGAGTNNEQFF.

The chain recombines TRBV5-1 with TRBJ1-2; 7 nucleotides match TRBD1. The V gene's germline CDR1 is SGHRS and CDR2 YFSETQ. CDR3 length: 14 amino acids. J was trimmed by 7 bases and V by 0 bases; bases with no gene match: 6. The CDR3, as DNA: TGCGCCAGCAGCTTGGGACAGGGCGTGATTGGCTACACCTTC. Translation: CASSLGQGVIGYTF.